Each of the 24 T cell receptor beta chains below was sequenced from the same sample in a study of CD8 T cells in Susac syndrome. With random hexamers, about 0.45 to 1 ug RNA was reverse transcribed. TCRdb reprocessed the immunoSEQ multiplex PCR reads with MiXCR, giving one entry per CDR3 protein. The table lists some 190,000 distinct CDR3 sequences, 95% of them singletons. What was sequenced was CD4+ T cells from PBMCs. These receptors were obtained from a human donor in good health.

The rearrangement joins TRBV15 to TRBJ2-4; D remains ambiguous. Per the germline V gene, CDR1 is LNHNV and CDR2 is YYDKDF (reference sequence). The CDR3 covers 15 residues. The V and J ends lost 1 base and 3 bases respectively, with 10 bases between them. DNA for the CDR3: TGTGCCACCAGCAGAGCCTTGGCCAGCAAAAACATTCAGTACTTC. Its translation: CATSRALASKNIQYF.

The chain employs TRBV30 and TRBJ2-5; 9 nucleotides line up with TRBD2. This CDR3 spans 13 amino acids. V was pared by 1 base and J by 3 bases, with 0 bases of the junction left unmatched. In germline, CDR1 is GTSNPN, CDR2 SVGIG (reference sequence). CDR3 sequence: CAWSGGGEETQYF. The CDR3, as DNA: TGTGCCTGGAGTGGCGGGGGGGAAGAGACCCAGTACTTC.

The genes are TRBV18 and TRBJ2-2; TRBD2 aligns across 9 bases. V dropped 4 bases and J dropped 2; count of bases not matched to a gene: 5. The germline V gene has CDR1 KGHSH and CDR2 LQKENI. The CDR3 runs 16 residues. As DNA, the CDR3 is TGTGCCAGCTCACTCGGACTAGCGCCCAACACCGGGGAGCTGTTTTTT. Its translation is CASSLGLAPNTGELFF.

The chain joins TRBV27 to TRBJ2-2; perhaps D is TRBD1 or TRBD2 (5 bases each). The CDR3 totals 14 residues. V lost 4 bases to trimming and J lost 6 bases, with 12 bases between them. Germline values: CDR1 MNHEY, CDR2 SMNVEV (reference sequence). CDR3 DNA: TGTGCCAGCAGTTCTGCGTTGGGGGCCGGGGAGCTGTTTTTT. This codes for CASSSALGAGELFF.

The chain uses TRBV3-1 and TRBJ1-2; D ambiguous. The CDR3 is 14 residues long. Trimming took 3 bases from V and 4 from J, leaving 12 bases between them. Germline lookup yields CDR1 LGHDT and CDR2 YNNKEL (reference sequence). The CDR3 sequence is CASSHDWRGYGYTF. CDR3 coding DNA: TGTGCCAGCAGCCATGACTGGCGAGGCTATGGCTACACCTTC.

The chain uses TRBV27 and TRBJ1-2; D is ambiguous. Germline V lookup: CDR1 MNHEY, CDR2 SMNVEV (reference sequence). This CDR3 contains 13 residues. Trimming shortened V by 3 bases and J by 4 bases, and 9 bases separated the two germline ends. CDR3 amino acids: CASSLGQSYGYTF. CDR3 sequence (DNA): TGTGCCAGCAGTTTGGGCCAGAGCTATGGCTACACCTTC.

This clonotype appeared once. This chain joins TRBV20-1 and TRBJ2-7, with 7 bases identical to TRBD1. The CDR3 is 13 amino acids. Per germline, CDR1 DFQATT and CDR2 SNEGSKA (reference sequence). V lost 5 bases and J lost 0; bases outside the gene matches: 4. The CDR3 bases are TGCAGTGCTCCGGGACAGAGCTCCTACGAGCAGTACGTC. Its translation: CSAPGQSSYEQYV.

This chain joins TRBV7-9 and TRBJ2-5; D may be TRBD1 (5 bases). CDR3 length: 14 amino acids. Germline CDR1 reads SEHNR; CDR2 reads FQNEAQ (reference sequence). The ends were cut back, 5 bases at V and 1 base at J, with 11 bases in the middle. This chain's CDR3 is CASSARQSQETQYF. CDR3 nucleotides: TGTGCCAGCAGCGCCCGACAGAGCCAAGAGACCCAGTACTTC.

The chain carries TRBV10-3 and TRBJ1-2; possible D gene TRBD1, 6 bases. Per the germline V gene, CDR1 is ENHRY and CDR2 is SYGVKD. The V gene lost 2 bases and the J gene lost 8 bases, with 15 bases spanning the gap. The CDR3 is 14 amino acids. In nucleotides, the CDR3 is TGTGCCATCAGTGAGAGGACAGTGAGCCGAGGCTACACCTTC. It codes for CAISERTVSRGYTF.

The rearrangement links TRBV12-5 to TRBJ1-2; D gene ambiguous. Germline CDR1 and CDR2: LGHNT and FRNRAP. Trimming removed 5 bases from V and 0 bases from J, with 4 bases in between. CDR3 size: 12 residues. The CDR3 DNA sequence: TGTGCTAGTGGTGGGACTAACTATGGCTACACCTTC. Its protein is CASGGTNYGYTF.

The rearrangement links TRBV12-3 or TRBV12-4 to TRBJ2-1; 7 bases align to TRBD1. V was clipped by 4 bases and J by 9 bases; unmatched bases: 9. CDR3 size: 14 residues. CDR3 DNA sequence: TGTGCCAGCAGTTACGGGACAGTGGACGGTGAGCAGTTCTTC. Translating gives CASSYGTVDGEQFF.

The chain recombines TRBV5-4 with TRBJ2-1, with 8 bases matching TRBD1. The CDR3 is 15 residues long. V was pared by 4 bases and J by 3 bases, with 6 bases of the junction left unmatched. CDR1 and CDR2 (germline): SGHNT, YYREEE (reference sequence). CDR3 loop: CASSIGTGLYNEQFF. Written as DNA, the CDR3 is TGTGCCAGCAGCATTGGGACAGGTCTCTACAATGAGCAGTTCTTC. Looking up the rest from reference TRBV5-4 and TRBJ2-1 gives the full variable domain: ETGVTQSPTHLIKTRGQQVTLRCSSQSGHNTVSWYQQALGQGPQFIFQYYREEENGRGNFPPRFSGLQFPNYSSELNVNALELDDSALYLCASSIGTGLYNEQFFGPGTRLTVL.

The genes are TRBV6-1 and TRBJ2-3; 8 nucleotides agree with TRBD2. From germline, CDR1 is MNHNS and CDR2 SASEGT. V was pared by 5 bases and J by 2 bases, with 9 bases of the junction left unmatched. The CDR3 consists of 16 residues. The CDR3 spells CASSPGGTLHTDTQYF. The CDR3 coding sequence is TGTGCCAGCAGTCCGGGGGGGACCCTACACACAGATACGCAGTATTTT.

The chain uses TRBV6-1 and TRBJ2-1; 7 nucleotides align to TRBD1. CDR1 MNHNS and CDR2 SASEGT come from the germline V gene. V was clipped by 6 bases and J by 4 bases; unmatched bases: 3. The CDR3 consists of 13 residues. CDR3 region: CASRGTAYNEQFF. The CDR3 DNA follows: TGTGCCAGCAGGGGGACAGCGTACAATGAGCAGTTCTTC.

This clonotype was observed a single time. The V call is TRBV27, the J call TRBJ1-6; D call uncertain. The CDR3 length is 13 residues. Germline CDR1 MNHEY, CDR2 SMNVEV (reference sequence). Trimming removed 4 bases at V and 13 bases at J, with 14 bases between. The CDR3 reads CASSSLKGWPLHF. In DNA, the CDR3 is TGTGCCAGCAGTTCCCTGAAAGGGTGGCCCCTCCACTTT.

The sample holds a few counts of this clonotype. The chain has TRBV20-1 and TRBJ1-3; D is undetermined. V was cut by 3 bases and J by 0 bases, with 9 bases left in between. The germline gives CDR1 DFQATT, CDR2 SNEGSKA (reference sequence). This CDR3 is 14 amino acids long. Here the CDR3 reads CSARTGNSGNTIYF. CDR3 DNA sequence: TGCAGTGCTAGGACCGGGAACTCTGGAAACACCATATATTTT.

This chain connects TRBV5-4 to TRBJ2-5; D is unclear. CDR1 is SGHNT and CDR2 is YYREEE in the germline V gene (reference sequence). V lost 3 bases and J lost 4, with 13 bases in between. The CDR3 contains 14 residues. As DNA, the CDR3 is TGTGCCAGCAGCTCGGGCAGTCAGAGAGAGACCCAGTACTTC. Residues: CASSSGSQRETQYF. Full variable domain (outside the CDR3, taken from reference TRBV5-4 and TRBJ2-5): ETGVTQSPTHLIKTRGQQVTLRCSSQSGHNTVSWYQQALGQGPQFIFQYYREEENGRGNFPPRFSGLQFPNYSSELNVNALELDDSALYLCASSSGSQRETQYFGPGTRLLVL.

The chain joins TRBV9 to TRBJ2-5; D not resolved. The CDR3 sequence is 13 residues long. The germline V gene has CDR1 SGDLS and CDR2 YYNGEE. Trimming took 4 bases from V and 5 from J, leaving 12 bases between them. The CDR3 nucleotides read TGTGCCAGCAGCTTCGAATGGTGGGAGACCCAGTACTTC. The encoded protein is CASSFEWWETQYF.

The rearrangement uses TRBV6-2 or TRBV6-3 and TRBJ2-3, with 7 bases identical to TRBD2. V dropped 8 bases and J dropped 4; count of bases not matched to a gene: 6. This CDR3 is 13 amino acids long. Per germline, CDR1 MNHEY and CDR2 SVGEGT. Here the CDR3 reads CASLAVYPDTQYF. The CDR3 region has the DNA TGTGCCAGCCTAGCGGTGTACCCAGATACGCAGTATTTT.

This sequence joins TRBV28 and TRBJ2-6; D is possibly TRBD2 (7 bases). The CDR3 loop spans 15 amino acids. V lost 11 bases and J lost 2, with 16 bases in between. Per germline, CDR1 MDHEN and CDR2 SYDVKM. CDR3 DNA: TGTGCCCTCAAGGGGGGAGGGCCTGGGGCCAACGTCCTGACTTTC. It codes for CALKGGGPGANVLTF.

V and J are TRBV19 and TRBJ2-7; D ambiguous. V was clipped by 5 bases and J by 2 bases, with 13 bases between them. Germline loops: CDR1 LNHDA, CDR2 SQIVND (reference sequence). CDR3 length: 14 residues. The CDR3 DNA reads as TGTGCCAGTAGTGCCAATTGGGCCCCCTACGAGCAGTACTTC. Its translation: CASSANWAPYEQYF. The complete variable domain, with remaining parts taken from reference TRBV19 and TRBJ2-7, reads DGGITQSPKYLFRKEGQNVTLSCEQNLNHDAMYWYRQDPGQGLRLIYYSQIVNDFQKGDIAEGYSVSREKKESFPLTVTSAQKNPTAFYLCASSANWAPYEQYFGPGTRLTVT.

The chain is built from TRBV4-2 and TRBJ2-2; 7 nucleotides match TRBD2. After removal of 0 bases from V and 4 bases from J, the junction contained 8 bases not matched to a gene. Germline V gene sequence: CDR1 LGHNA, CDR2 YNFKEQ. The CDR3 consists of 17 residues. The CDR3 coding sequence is TGTGCCAGCAGCCAAGAAAGGCTAGCGGTAGTCACCGGGGAGCTGTTTTTT. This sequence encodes CASSQERLAVVTGELFF.

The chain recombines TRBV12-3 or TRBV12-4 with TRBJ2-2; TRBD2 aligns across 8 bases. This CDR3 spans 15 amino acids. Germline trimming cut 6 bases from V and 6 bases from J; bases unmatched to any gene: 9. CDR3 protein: CASRAAGGRAGELFF. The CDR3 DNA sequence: TGTGCCAGCAGGGCGGCGGGAGGTCGGGCCGGGGAGCTGTTTTTT.

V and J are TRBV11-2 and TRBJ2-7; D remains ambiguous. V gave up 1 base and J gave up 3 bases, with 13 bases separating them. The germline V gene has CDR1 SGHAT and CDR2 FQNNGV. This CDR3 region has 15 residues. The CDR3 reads CASSLVQDAGYEQYF. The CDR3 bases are TGTGCCAGCAGCTTAGTTCAGGACGCCGGCTACGAGCAGTACTTC.